This is a list of T cell receptor beta chains from one sample in a study of response to subunit inactivated influenza vaccine. TCRdb analysed the RT-PCR reads with MiXCR anew, one entry per CDR3 protein. The sample contains approximately 310,000 distinct CDR3 sequences, 20% to 25% of which appear only once. Sequenced here: PBMCs from blood, sampled less than 22 months after vaccination. The receptor set was obtained from a man in his fifties or sixties who received an inactivated influenza vaccine. Each CDR3 is given without its conserved first and last residue.

>TRBV5-4
ASSLDSYEQF
>TRBV2
ATRGLGIQGISEAF
>TRBV7-3
ASSRSGDYNEQF
>TRBV20-1
SARPLNQGVTEAF
>TRBV12-3/TRBV12-4
ASSFAGGNSPLH
>TRBV2
ASFGQGAFPDSPLH
>TRBV5-1
ASIPSGSLTDTQY
>TRBV27
ASSLGSYTEAF
>TRBV6-2/TRBV6-3
ASSYPLGNEQF
>TRBV20-1
SARGVWGADTQY
>TRBV7-2
ASSRGGLDPDTQY
>TRBV6-2/TRBV6-3
ASTWDISGANVLT
>TRBV12-3/TRBV12-4
ASSLGLGRANSPLH
>TRBV24-1
ATSDLETQY
>TRBV4-2
ASKSTMRVKEAF
>TRBV19
ASSIHSGTAPYGYT
>TRBV15
ATSMVGQPQH
>TRBV11-2
ASSLDELAGARDTQY
>TRBV19
ASSARRNEKLF
>TRBV20-1
SARDDRNYGYT
>TRBV7-2
ASSLSLVPEAF
>TRBV7-9
ASSPRGGQVRYGYT
>TRBV5-6
ASRLNLNTEAF
>TRBV12-3/TRBV12-4
ASSRERTGVHNSPLH
>TRBV15
ATSGTLSYEQY
>TRBV11-2
ASSLGGAGITEAF
>TRBV5-1
ASSATGGNEKLF
>TRBV5-1
ASRNPGQGWSGELF
>TRBV6-5
ASSYSRQGNYGYT
>TRBV11-3
ASSPYGLAGSHEQY
>TRBV10-3
AISGTGRGYT
>TRBV5-1
ASSEQGLSLETQY
>TRBV7-9
ASRRSPNTEAF
>TRBV12-3/TRBV12-4
ASSLSAGKLF